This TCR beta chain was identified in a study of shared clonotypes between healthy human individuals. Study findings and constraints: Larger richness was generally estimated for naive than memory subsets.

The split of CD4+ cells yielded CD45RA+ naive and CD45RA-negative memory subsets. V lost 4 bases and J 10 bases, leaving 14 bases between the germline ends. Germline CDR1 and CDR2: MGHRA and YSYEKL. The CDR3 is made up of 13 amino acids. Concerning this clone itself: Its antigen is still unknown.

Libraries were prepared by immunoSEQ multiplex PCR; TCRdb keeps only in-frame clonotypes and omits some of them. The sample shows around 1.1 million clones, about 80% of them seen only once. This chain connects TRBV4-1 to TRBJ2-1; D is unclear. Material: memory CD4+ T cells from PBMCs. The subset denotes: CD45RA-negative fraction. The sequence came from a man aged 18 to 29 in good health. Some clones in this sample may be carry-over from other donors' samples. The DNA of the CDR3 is TGCGCCAGCAGCCTTCAATTGGGCCTCGAGCAGTTCTTC. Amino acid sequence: CASSLQLGLEQFF.